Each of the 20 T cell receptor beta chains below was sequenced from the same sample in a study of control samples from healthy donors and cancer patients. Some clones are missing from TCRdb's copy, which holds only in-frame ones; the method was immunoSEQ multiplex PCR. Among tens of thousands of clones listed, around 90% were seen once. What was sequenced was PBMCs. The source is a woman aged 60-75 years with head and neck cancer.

This chain's CDR3 is CASSSGQGVDTQYF. The CDR3 DNA reads TGTGCCAGCAGCTCGGGACAGGGGGTAGATACGCAGTATTTT. The chain employs TRBV5-4 and TRBJ2-3; 11 bases match TRBD1. The CDR3 consists of 14 residues. J lost 5 bases, V lost 3 bases, and 2 bases had no gene match. Germline CDR1 reads SGHNT; CDR2 reads YYREEE (reference sequence).

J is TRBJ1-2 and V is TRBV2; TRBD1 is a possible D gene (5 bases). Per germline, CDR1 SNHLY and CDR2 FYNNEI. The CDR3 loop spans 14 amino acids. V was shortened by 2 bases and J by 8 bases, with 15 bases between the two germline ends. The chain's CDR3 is CASSENWGVGGYTF. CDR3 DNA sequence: TGTGCCAGCAGTGAAAATTGGGGGGTAGGAGGCTACACCTTC.

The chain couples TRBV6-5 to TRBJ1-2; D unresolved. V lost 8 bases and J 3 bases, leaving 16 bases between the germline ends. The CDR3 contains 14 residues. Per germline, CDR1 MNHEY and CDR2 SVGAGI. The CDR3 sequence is CASGNSDGYYGYTF. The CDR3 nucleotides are TGTGCCAGCGGAAACTCCGACGGGTACTATGGCTACACCTTC.

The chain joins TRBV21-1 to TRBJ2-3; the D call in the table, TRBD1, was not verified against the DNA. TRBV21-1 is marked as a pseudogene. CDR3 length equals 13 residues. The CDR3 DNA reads TGTGCCAGCAGCCCACGGACAGAAGATACGCAGTATTTT. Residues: CASSPRTEDTQYF.

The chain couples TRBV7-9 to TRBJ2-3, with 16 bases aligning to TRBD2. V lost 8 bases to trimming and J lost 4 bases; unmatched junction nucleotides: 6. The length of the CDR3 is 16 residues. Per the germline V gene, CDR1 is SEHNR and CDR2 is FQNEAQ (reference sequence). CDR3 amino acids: CASGTSGRASADTQYF. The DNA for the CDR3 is TGTGCCAGCGGGACTAGCGGGAGGGCATCGGCAGATACGCAGTATTTT.

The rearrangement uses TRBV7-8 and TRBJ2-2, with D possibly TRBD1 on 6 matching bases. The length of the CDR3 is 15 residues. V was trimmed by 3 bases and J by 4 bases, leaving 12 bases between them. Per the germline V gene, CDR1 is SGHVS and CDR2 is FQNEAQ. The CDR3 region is CASSLVQGPTGELFF. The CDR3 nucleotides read TGTGCCAGCAGCTTGGTACAGGGACCCACCGGGGAGCTGTTTTTT. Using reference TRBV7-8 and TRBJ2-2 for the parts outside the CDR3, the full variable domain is GAGVSQSPRYKVAKRGQDVALRCDPISGHVSLFWYQQALGQGPEFLTYFQNEAQLDKSGLPSDRFFAERPEGSVSTLKIQRTQQEDSAVYLCASSLVQGPTGELFFGEGSRLTVL.

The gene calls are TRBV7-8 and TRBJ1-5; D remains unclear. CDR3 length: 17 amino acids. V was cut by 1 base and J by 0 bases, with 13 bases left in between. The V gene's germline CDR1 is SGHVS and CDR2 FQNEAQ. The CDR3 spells CASSLEIYTFSNQPQHF. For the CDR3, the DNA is TGTGCCAGCAGCTTAGAGATTTATACCTTTAGCAATCAGCCCCAGCATTTT.

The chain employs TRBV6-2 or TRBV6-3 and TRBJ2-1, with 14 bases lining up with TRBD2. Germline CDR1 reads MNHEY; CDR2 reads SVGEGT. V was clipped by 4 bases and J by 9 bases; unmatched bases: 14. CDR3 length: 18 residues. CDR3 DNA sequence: TGTGCCAGCAGTTGGGGACTAGCGGGAGCGGGAAGGTCAAGTGAGCAGTTCTTC. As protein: CASSWGLAGAGRSSEQFF.

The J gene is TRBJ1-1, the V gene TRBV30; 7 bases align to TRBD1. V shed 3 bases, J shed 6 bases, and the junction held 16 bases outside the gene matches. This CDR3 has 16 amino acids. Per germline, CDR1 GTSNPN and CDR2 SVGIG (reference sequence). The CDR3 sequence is CAWSARGRRQGAEAFF. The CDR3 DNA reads TGTGCCTGGAGCGCGAGGGGAAGGAGACAGGGAGCTGAAGCTTTCTTT.

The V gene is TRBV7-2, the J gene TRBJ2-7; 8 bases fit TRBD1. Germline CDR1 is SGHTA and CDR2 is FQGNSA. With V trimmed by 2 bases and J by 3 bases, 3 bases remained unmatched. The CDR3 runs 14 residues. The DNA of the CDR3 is TGTGCCAGCAGCTTACTTACAGGGGGCTACGAGCAGTACTTC. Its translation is CASSLLTGGYEQYF.

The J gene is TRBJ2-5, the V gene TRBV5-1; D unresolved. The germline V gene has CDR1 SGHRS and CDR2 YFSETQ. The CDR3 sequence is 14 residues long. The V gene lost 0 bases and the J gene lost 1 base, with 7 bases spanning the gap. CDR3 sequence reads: CASSLAAAQETQYF. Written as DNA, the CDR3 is TGCGCCAGCAGCTTGGCGGCAGCCCAAGAGACCCAGTACTTC.

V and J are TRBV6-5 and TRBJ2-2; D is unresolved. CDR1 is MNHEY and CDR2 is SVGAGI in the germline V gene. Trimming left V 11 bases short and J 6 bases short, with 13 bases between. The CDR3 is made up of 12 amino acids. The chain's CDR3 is CAAAPRAGELFF. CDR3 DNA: TGTGCCGCAGCCCCACGAGCCGGGGAGCTGTTTTTT.

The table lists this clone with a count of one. The CDR3, as DNA: TGTGCCAGCAGCGTAGATTACTACCAAGAGACCCAGTACTTC. Protein sequence: CASSVDYYQETQYF. The chain links TRBV9 to TRBJ2-5, with D uncertain. Germline-derived CDR1 and CDR2 are SGDLS and YYNGEE. Trimming stripped 0 bases from V and 0 bases from J, with 6 bases between. CDR3 length: 14 residues. The entire variable domain, with the rest obtained from reference TRBV9 and TRBJ2-5, is as follows: DSGVTQTPKHLITATGQRVTLRCSPRSGDLSVYWYQQSLDQGLQFLIQYYNGEERAKGNILERFSAQQFPDLHSELNLSSLELGDSALYFCASSVDYYQETQYFGPGTRLLVL.

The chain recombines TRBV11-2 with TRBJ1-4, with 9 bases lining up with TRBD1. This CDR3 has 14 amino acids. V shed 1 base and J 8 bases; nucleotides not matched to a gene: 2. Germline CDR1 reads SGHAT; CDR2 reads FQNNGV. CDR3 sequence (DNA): TGTGCCAGCAGCTTAGGGACAGGGGACGAAAAACTGTTTTTT. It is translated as CASSLGTGDEKLFF.

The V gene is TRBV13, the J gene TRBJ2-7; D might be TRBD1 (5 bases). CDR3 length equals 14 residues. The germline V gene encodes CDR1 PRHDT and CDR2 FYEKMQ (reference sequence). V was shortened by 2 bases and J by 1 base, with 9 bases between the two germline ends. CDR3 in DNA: TGTGCCAGCAGCTTAAACAGGCTATCCTACGAGCAGTACTTC. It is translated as CASSLNRLSYEQYF. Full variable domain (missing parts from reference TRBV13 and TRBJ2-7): AAGVIQSPRHLIKEKRETATLKCYPIPRHDTVYWYQQGPGQDPQFLISFYEKMQSDKGSIPDRFSAQQFSDYHSELNMSSLELGDSALYFCASSLNRLSYEQYFGPGTRLTVT.

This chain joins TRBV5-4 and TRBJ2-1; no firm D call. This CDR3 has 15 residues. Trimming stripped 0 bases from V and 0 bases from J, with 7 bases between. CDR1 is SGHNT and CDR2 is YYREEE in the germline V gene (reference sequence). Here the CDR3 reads CASSLAGLSYNEQFF. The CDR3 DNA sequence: TGTGCCAGCAGCTTGGCTGGTCTCTCCTACAATGAGCAGTTCTTC.

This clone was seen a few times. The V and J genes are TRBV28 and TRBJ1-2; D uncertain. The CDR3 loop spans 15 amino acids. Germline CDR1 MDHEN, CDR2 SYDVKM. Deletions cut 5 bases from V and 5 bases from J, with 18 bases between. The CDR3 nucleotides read TGTGCCAGCAGTACGACCCCAAGGGTAGATTATGGCTACACCTTC. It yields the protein CASSTTPRVDYGYTF.

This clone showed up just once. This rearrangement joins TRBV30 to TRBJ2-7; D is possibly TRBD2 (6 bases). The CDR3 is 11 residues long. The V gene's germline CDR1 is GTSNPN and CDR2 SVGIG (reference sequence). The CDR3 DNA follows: TGTGTCGGAGGCGGGAACTACGAGCAGTACTTC. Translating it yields CVGGGNYEQYF.

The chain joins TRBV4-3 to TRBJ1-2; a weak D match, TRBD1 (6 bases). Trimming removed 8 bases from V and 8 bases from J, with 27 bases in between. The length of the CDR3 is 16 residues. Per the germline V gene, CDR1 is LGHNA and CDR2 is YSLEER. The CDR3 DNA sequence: TGCGCCAGCTCTATGACAACCCTTAATGACAGGCACGGCTACACCTTC. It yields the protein CASSMTTLNDRHGYTF.

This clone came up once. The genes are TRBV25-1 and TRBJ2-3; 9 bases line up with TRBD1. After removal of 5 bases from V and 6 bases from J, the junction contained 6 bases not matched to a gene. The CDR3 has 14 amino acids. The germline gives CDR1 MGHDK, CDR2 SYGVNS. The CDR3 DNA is TGTGCCAGCAGTCTGGGACAGGGTGTGGATACGCAGTATTTT. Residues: CASSLGQGVDTQYF.